The sequence of this TCR beta chain was determined in a study of blood T cell repertoires in COVID-19. In the study overall: From the United States, Italy and Spain came samples of acute and convalescent COVID-19.

Germline V gives CDR1 SEHNR, CDR2 FQNEAQ (reference sequence). The CDR3 has 13 amino acids. The germline V and J ends were trimmed by 1 base and 5 bases, with 8 bases remaining between them. Here immunoSEQ multiplex PCR was the method, and the copy in TCRdb shows in-frame clones only, minus some. The table has 100,000 or so clones, 86% seen once; the top ten hold 2% to 3%. Participants spanned ages about 18 to 100 years and resided in roughly 26 US areas. Two consecutive negative NP/OP PCR tests, clearance, or resolved symptoms defined Cohort 3 recovery. The sample taken for sequencing was PBMCs or T cells enriched from blood (not recorded which). This chain connects TRBV7-9 to TRBJ1-1; D is undetermined. The sequence derives from a woman aged 45-65 years who had recovered from COVID-19. CDR3 bases: TGTGCCAGCAGCTTAGACCTCGGGACTGAAGCTTTCTTT. Translating it yields CASSLDLGTEAFF.